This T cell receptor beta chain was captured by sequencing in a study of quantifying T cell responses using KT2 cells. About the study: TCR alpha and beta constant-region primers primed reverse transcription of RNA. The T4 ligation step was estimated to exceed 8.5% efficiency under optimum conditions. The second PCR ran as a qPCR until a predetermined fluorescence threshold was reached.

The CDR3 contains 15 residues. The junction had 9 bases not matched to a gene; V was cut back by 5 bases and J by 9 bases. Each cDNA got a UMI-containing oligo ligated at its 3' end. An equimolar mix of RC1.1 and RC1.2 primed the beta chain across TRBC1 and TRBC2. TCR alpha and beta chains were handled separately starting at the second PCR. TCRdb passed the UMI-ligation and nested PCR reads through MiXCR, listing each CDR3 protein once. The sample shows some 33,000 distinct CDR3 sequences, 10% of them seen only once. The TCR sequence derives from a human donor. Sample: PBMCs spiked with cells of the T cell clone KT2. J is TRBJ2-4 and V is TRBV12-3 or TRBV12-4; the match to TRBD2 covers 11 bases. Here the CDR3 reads CASSDIAGGRGIQYF. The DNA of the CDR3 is TGTGCCAGCAGTGACATAGCGGGAGGGCGGGGCATTCAGTACTTC.